This is a list of T cell receptor beta chains from one sample in a study of OX40 agonist ivuxolimab in advanced cancers. Produced via immunoSEQ multiplex PCR; TCRdb's table is partial and in-frame only. The sample shows fewer than 100,000 clones, 70% to 85% of them seen only once. The starting material was CD4+ or CD8+ T cells sorted from blood, obtained in a trial of the OX40 agonist ivuxolimab. Receptors were obtained from an adult with an advanced solid tumor such as melanoma, head and neck, liver or kidney cancer. CDR3s include the opening cysteine and the closing phenylalanine or tryptophan. Each record gives: V gene, D gene, clone size, J gene, CDR3 protein, CDR3 DNA. The D gene is left open where the match is weak. Clone size appears in some rows only: once, few, many, or a class for an expanded clone.

>TRBV28|NA|NA|TRBJ1-5
CASSSPQGQPQHF
TGTGCCAGCAGTTCCCCACAGGGACAGCCCCAGCATTTT
>TRBV7-2|NA|NA|TRBJ2-4
CASSTGPGIQYF
TGTGCCAGCAGTACAGGGCCGGGCATTCAGTACTTC
>TRBV6-1|NA|NA|TRBJ2-3
CASSEGSDTQYF
TGTGCCAGCAGTGAAGGCTCAGATACGCAGTATTTT
>TRBV5-1|TRBD1|NA|TRBJ2-4
CASSLKGDRVAKNIQYF
TGCGCCAGCAGCTTAAAGGGGGACAGGGTAGCCAAAAACATTCAGTACTTC
>TRBV5-6|NA|NA|TRBJ1-3
CASSLGTVSGNTIYF
TGTGCCAGCAGCTTGGGGACAGTCTCTGGAAACACCATATATTTT
>TRBV15|TRBD2|NA|TRBJ2-1
CATSRAKAGGIAYNEQFF
TGTGCCACCAGCAGAGCAAAAGCGGGAGGGATCGCCTACAATGAGCAGTTCTTC
>TRBV19|TRBD1|NA|TRBJ2-1
CASSPGTGGNEQFF
TGTGCCAGTAGCCCCGGGACAGGGGGCAATGAGCAGTTCTTC
>TRBV7-9|NA|NA|TRBJ2-7
CASSSQGRLAYEQYF
TGTGCCAGCAGCTCCCAGGGGCGACTGGCCTACGAGCAGTACTTC
>TRBV4-3|TRBD2|NA|TRBJ2-3
CASSQKAGGRADTQYF
TGCGCCAGCAGCCAAAAAGCGGGAGGGCGGGCAGATACGCAGTATTTT
>TRBV5-4|TRBD2|NA|TRBJ2-7
CASSLDPGGGAYEQYF
TGTGCCAGCAGCTTGGACCCGGGAGGAGGGGCCTACGAGCAGTACTTC
>TRBV5-1|TRBD2|few|TRBJ2-1
CASSPLSLAGGSYNEQFF
TGCGCCAGCAGTCCCCTTTCCCTAGCGGGGGGCTCCTACAATGAGCAGTTCTTC
>TRBV6-1|NA|NA|TRBJ2-7
CASTRGLQDEQYF
TGTGCCAGCACCCGAGGGCTACAGGACGAGCAGTACTTC
>TRBV2|NA|NA|TRBJ2-4
CASRNPQGYTQYF
TGTGCCAGCAGAAATCCACAGGGATACACTCAGTACTTC
>TRBV5-8|NA|NA|TRBJ2-7
CASSFYRATQFSYEQYF
TGTGCCAGCAGCTTTTACAGGGCCACTCAGTTTTCCTACGAGCAGTACTTC
>TRBV2|NA|NA|TRBJ2-7
CASSGEGGTYYEQYF
TGTGCCAGCAGTGGAGAGGGAGGCACCTACTACGAGCAGTACTTC
>TRBV7-3|NA|NA|TRBJ1-2
CASSLGGVYGYTF
TGTGCCAGCAGCTTGGGCGGAGTATATGGCTACACCTTC
>TRBV19|TRBD2|NA|TRBJ2-7
CASSLLAEPLNEQYF
TGTGCCAGTAGCCTACTAGCGGAACCTCTGAACGAGCAGTACTTC
>TRBV29-1|NA|NA|TRBJ1-3
CSVNLWSSGNTIYF
TGCAGCGTTAACCTCTGGAGCTCTGGAAACACCATATATTTT
>TRBV11-2|TRBD1|NA|TRBJ2-7
CASSPDRGAGYEQYF
TGTGCCAGCAGCCCAGACAGGGGGGCGGGTTACGAGCAGTACTTC
>TRBV5-1|NA|NA|TRBJ1-1
CASSLNTGRDTEAFF
TGCGCCAGCAGCTTGAATACCGGGCGGGACACTGAAGCTTTCTTT
>TRBV5-1|NA|NA|TRBJ1-1
CASSLGFQRVNTEAFF
TGCGCCAGCAGCTTGGGATTTCAGAGGGTCAACACTGAAGCTTTCTTT
>TRBV18|NA|NA|TRBJ2-7
CASSPFGSSYEQYF
TGTGCCAGCTCACCGTTCGGGAGCTCCTACGAGCAGTACTTC
>TRBV9|TRBD1|NA|TRBJ1-1
CASSPTPGTVGNTEAFF
TGTGCCAGCAGCCCCACACCCGGGACAGTTGGTAACACTGAAGCTTTCTTT
>TRBV7-9|TRBD1|few|TRBJ1-5
CASSLTGGNQPQHF
TGTGCCAGCAGTTTAACAGGGGGCAATCAGCCCCAGCATTTT
>TRBV7-3|NA|few|TRBJ2-5
CASSLMGAGGRETQYF
TGTGCCAGCAGCTTAATGGGTGCAGGGGGGCGAGAGACCCAGTACTTC
>TRBV11-2|NA|NA|TRBJ2-2
CASSLDTDGELFF
TGTGCCAGCAGCTTAGATACCGACGGGGAGCTGTTTTTT
>TRBV15|NA|NA|TRBJ2-3
CATSRKDTQYF
TGTGCCACCAGCAGGAAAGATACGCAGTATTTT
>TRBV2|TRBD1|few|TRBJ2-5
CATQDRAGETQYF
TGTGCCACCCAGGACAGGGCTGGAGAGACCCAGTACTTC
>TRBV5-6|TRBD1|NA|TRBJ1-1
CASSSRDRGSNTEAFF
TGTGCCAGCAGCTCCCGGGACAGGGGTTCGAACACTGAAGCTTTCTTT
>TRBV15|NA|NA|TRBJ2-5
CATSRARLETQYF
TGTGCCACCAGCAGAGCCAGACTAGAGACCCAGTACTTC
>TRBV9|NA|few|TRBJ2-3
CASSVDFGDTQYF
TGTGCCAGCAGCGTAGACTTTGGGGATACGCAGTATTTT
>TRBV7-2|TRBD2|NA|TRBJ2-1
CASSTHSGRVYNEQFF
TGTGCCAGCAGTACCCATAGCGGGAGGGTTTACAATGAGCAGTTCTTC
>TRBV10-1|NA|NA|TRBJ2-1
CASSEWQVPYNEQFF
TGCGCCAGCAGTGAGTGGCAGGTCCCCTACAATGAGCAGTTCTTC
>TRBV10-2|TRBD1|once|TRBJ1-1
CASNSLTGRTEAFF
TGCGCCAGCAACAGCTTGACAGGGAGGACTGAAGCTTTCTTT
>TRBV11-3|NA|NA|TRBJ2-3
CASSLDQGDTQYF
TGTGCCAGCAGCTTAGATCAGGGAGATACGCAGTATTTT
>TRBV19|NA|NA|TRBJ2-1
CASSPQGSYNEQFF
TGTGCCAGTAGTCCCCAGGGGTCTTACAATGAGCAGTTCTTC
>TRBV4-3|NA|NA|TRBJ2-3
CASSQYGGGADTQYF
TGCGCCAGCAGCCAATACGGGGGTGGGGCAGATACGCAGTATTTT
>TRBV5-1|NA|once|TRBJ1-5
CASSSYFGQPQHF
TGCGCCAGCAGCTCCTATTTCGGGCAGCCCCAGCATTTT
>TRBV5-1|NA|many|TRBJ1-1
CASREGGAEAFF
TGCGCCAGCAGGGAGGGTGGGGCTGAAGCTTTCTTT
>TRBV4-3|NA|NA|TRBJ2-5
CASSQEHGGMETQYF
TGCGCCAGCAGCCAAGAGCATGGCGGGATGGAGACCCAGTACTTC
>TRBV6-5|NA|NA|TRBJ1-1
CASSHPGGTEAFF
TGTGCCAGCAGCCACCCGGGAGGCACTGAAGCTTTCTTT
>TRBV5-4|TRBD1|NA|TRBJ1-1
CASSSDRYFTEAFF
TGTGCCAGCAGTTCGGACAGGTACTTCACTGAAGCTTTCTTT
>TRBV7-6|NA|few|TRBJ1-1
CASSPHQGLNTEAFF
TGTGCCAGCAGCCCCCATCAGGGCTTGAACACTGAAGCTTTCTTT
>TRBV13|NA|NA|TRBJ1-3
CASTRERNTIYF
TGTGCCAGCACAAGAGAACGGAACACCATATATTTT
>TRBV28|NA|once|TRBJ1-3
CASREDRLSGNTIYF
TGTGCCAGCAGGGAAGACAGGCTCTCTGGAAACACCATATATTTT
>TRBV18|TRBD1|NA|TRBJ1-1
CASSFGQGTNTEAFF
TGTGCCAGCTCATTTGGACAGGGCACGAACACTGAAGCTTTCTTT
>TRBV7-2|NA|NA|TRBJ1-2
CASSLAATGNYGYTF
TGTGCCAGCAGCTTAGCGGCCACAGGGAACTATGGCTACACCTTC
>TRBV29-1|NA|once|TRBJ2-3
CSVATATDTQYF
TGCAGCGTTGCGACAGCCACAGATACGCAGTATTTT
>TRBV10-2|NA|NA|TRBJ2-7
CASSQQGTYEQYF
TGCGCCAGCAGCCAACAGGGAACGTACGAGCAGTACTTC
>TRBV11-2|NA|NA|TRBJ1-4
CASSLRGGGEKLFF
TGTGCCAGCAGCCTCAGGGGTGGGGGCGAAAAACTGTTTTTT
>TRBV9|TRBD1|NA|TRBJ1-6
CASSVDRGNSPLHF
TGTGCCAGCAGCGTAGACAGGGGAAATTCACCCCTCCACTTT